This TCR beta chain came from a study of T cell responses to AZD1222 COVID-19 vaccine (dated by TCRdb to the early 2020s). With regard to the full study: A total of just over 230 trial participants underwent TCR sequencing, of whom 200 to 220 received two doses of AZD1222 and 26 received two doses of the MenACWY control vaccine. Trial participants were enrolled into age subgroups of 18-55, 56-69 and 70-plus years, which contained roughly 140, 27 and 60 TCR-sequenced participants, respectively. What the work shows at the level of the full study, not this receptor alone: Reportedly, almost half of the unique spike-specific TCRs recognized epitopes lying outside the regions that are mutated in the B.1.351 and B.1.1.7 variants. Vaccine-associated CD4 TCRs spanned the whole spike protein, with dominant responses in regions 160-218 and 743-854. Because no day 14 peak-response samples were available, repertoires were characterized only after the peak T cell response. Conclusions about previously exposed vaccinees are limited, since just six or seven AZD1222 recipients were seropositive for SARS-CoV-2 at baseline. In the small 56-69-year group, the increase in depth fell short of significance, most likely because of low power. Participants were mostly white British, with more females than males. The authors suggested clonal diversity may have been underestimated. After two AZD1222 doses, spike-specific TCR breadth and depth were significantly higher than at day 0 and than in MenACWY recipients.

CDR1 and CDR2, per the germline V gene (reference sequence), are LNHDA and SQIVND. From the cysteine up to the phenylalanine, the CDR3 has a length of 18 residues. Of the read, only the CDR3 DNA is kept; its 54 bases are in frame from base 1. Trimming at the junction amounts to 3 bases on V and 0 bases on J, and the germline ends lie 18 bases apart. The label giving this sample's time point can be read as: about 28 days (+/-7) after the second vaccine dose. AZD1222 recipients given second doses at about 4 weeks or at about 12 weeks were pooled, since spike-specific TCR depth and breadth were not found to differ between the two schedules. Vaccinee samples came from UK trials COV001 and COV002, including a single-blind randomized controlled phase 2/3 trial of AZD1222 (ChAdOx1 nCoV-19) in healthy adults. For TCRbeta chain sequencing, PBMC samples were collected from trial participants at day 0 and at day 28 after the second dose.

The CDR3 regions of human TCRbeta chains were subjected to immunosequencing. The paper's data handling went like this. TCRs in the repertoires were compared against a reference library of SARS-CoV-2-specific TCRs that had been generated with the MIRA antigen-specificity platform. Breadth was defined as the fraction of unique TCRs that were SARS-CoV-2-associated. Depth was defined as the fraction of total T cells that were SARS-CoV-2-associated. Using the MIRA data, each spike-specific TCR was mapped to the spike region that the TCR reacts to and placed in a CD4 or CD8 class. Log10-transformed breadth and depth values were compared by one-way ANOVA with Sidak's multiple comparisons tests. TCRdb provides this immuneACCESS table in a form limited to in-frame rearrangements. Some clones are lacking; in checked studies, under half of them reflect an unresolved V gene, and why the rest are absent is not known. From that table come the V and J calls and clone size; the DNA was used to work out D and trimming. Across this sample there are roughly 93,000 clones, with approximately 89% seen only once. The ten largest account for approximately 5.3% of the sample.

To note about this clone: Its antigen is currently not known. No clone much larger than this one lies a single base away; base qualities are absent.

The sample here was peripheral blood, taken 28 days after the second AZD1222 dose. The clonotype was recovered from an adult who received the AZD1222 COVID-19 vaccine. The rearranged segments are TRBV19 and TRBJ2-4; TRBD1 is a possible D gene, resting on 6 matching bases. The CDR3 protein sequence reads: CASSMPGHPNLAKNIQYF. In nucleotides, the sequence is TGTGCCAGTAGTATGCCGGGACACCCAAATTTAGCCAAAAACATTCAGTACTTC.